This TCR beta chain was sequenced in a study of patients and donors after allogeneic stem cell transplantation. J lost 5 bases, V lost 5 bases, and 8 bases had no gene match. This CDR3 has 16 amino acids. Looked up from germline, CDR1 is SGHTA and CDR2 is FQGNSA. TCRdb re-called the RT-PCR reads through MiXCR, storing one row per CDR3 protein. This sample has about 150,000 distinct CDR3 sequences, with about 24% found just once. Sequencing was done on a sample of blood, either unsorted or a sorted T cell fraction (not recorded which). V is TRBV7-2 and J is TRBJ2-1, with TRBD2 matching over 11 bases. This sequence originates from a human donor who was either an allogeneic HSCT recipient or a stem cell or donor lymphocyte infusion donor (not recorded which). It is not recorded whose cells these are; they may come from a transplant donor. The CDR3 protein is CASSPGGGLADNEQFF. The CDR3, as DNA: TGTGCCAGCAGCCCAGGAGGGGGACTAGCGGACAATGAGCAGTTCTTC.